This T cell receptor (beta chain) was found in a study of T-cell reconstitution after alpha-beta-depleted transplantation in children. Study-level points and caveats: By about two months after transplant, alpha-beta T cells reportedly arose from several hundred graft clones that had expanded. High day-60 TCRbeta diversity in some patients came from surviving recipient T cells and thymic progenitors. Newly produced T cells mostly provided counts and TCRbeta diversity after one year, as hyperexpanded clones declined.

For TCRbeta, the library was prepared with unique molecular identifiers. TCRdb reanalysed the PCR reads using MiXCR and keeps one entry per CDR3 protein. This sample has more than 500,000 distinct CDR3 sequences; around 10% occur once, and the top ten carry around 15%. The V gene end was trimmed by 7 bases and the J gene end by 6 bases; junction bases not matched to a gene: 12. The CDR3 sequence is 15 residues long. Concerning this clonotype itself: Its antigen is as yet unknown.

Sequencing was performed on PBMCs, mostly from graft donor cells, taken 180 days after TCRalphabeta/CD19-depleted stem cell transplant. The origin of this receptor is a female patient between 2 and 15 years old who had a stem cell transplant for aplastic anemia, so the T cells may come from the graft donor. The chain recombines TRBV12-3 or TRBV12-4 with TRBJ2-3; 8 bases are shared with TRBD2. In DNA, the CDR3 is TGTGCCAGCAAGGAGCGGGAGTTATCCGGGGATACGCAGTATTTT. Its translation: CASKERELSGDTQYF.